This T cell receptor (beta chain) originates from a study of identical twins. Study results and caveats: Fewer insertions characterized abundant cord blood beta clonotypes, whereas memory repertoires showed none.

From the 5' RACE reads, TCRdb called clonotypes with MiXCR, one entry per CDR3 protein. The table shows a few hundred thousand distinct CDR3 sequences, with roughly an eighth occurring only once. Regarding this clonotype: Its antigen is as yet unknown.

The ends were cut back, 0 bases at V and 1 base at J, with 12 bases in the middle. Germline loops: CDR1 DFQATT, CDR2 SNEGSKA (reference sequence). The CDR3 totals 15 residues. Another study also made use of these data, one on yellow fever vaccine responses in identical twins.

The chain combines TRBV20-1 with TRBJ2-5; a weak D match, TRBD2 (6 bases). Sequenced material: CD4+ T cells sorted from blood. The TCR comes from a woman aged 18-30 years in good health. The CDR3 loop is CSARDLGRGQETQYF. The CDR3 DNA reads as TGCAGTGCTAGAGATCTAGGGCGGGGCCAAGAGACCCAGTACTTC.